A selection of T cell receptor beta chains follows, all from one sample in a study of somatic mutations in cytotoxic T cells in rheumatoid arthritis. The method was immunoSEQ multiplex PCR; TCRdb's version includes in-frame clones alone and lacks a portion of them. The sample lists roughly 6,800 clones; more than 45% were seen once. Input material: CD8+ T cells sorted from blood. The source of these receptors is a woman between 40 and 55 years old in good health. CDR3s include the opening cysteine and the closing phenylalanine or tryptophan. The D gene is left open where the match is weak. Rows may omit the clone size; those that give it use once, few, many or a size class.

TRBJ2-2 | TRBV5-4 | TRBD2 | - | CASSYPGTTTGELFF | TGTGCCAGCAGCTACCCCGGGACTACAACCGGGGAGCTGTTTTTT
TRBJ1-1 | TRBV27 | - | - | CASSIRTPAIEAFF | TGTGCCAGCAGTATCAGGACCCCTGCCATTGAAGCTTTCTTT
TRBJ2-1 | TRBV10-2 | - | - | CASSDPRKSYNEQFF | TGCGCCAGCAGTGACCCAAGGAAATCCTACAATGAGCAGTTCTTC
TRBJ1-1 | TRBV28 | TRBD1 | - | CASSFGGGLAFF | TGTGCCAGCAGTTTCGGAGGGGGCTTGGCTTTCTTT
TRBJ1-2 | TRBV30 | TRBD1 | - | CAWSRTGGADGYTF | TGTGCCTGGAGCCGGACAGGGGGCGCGGATGGCTACACCTTC
TRBJ2-1 | TRBV7-8 | TRBD2 | - | CASRGLTAGGPSSYNEQFF | TGTGCCAGCCGCGGACTAACAGCGGGAGGCCCCAGCTCCTACAATGAGCAGTTCTTC
TRBJ1-1 | TRBV28 | - | - | CASSLFTNTEAFF | TGTGCCAGCAGTTTATTTACGAACACTGAAGCTTTCTTT
TRBJ1-2 | TRBV13 | TRBD1 | - | CASSLQGAEIYYGYTF | TGTGCCAGCAGCCTACAGGGGGCGGAGATATACTATGGCTACACCTTC
TRBJ2-7 | TRBV4-1 | TRBD1 | medium-sized | CASSHTVTGGSYEQYF | TGCGCCAGCAGCCACACAGTTACAGGGGGCTCCTACGAGCAGTACTTC
TRBJ2-2 | TRBV19 | - | - | CASSILPYTGELFF | TGTGCCAGTAGTATCTTGCCTTACACCGGGGAGCTGTTTTTT
TRBJ2-7 | TRBV7-8 | TRBD1 | medium-sized | CASSKTGESSYEQYF | TGTGCCAGCAGCAAAACAGGGGAAAGCTCCTACGAGCAGTACTTC
TRBJ2-3 | TRBV6-4 | TRBD2 | once | CASSDSGTSGTDTQYF | TGTGCCAGCAGTGACTCCGGGACTAGCGGCACAGATACGCAGTATTTT
TRBJ2-5 | TRBV7-6 | - | - | CASRDAAVGQETQYF | TGTGCCAGCAGGGACGCAGCGGTAGGCCAAGAGACCCAGTACTTC
TRBJ1-5 | TRBV11-2 | - | - | CASSWDGSIGNQPQHF | TGTGCCAGCAGCTGGGACGGTTCAATTGGCAATCAGCCCCAGCATTTT
TRBJ2-1 | TRBV5-4 | - | - | CASSVGTLNNEQFF | TGTGCCAGCAGCGTCGGGACTTTAAACAATGAGCAGTTCTTC
TRBJ2-2 | TRBV29-1 | TRBD1 | - | CSADGDRANTGELFF | TGCAGCGCCGACGGGGACAGGGCTAACACCGGGGAGCTGTTTTTT
TRBJ1-5 | TRBV28 | TRBD1 | - | CASSYPGTGGNQPQHF | TGTGCCAGCAGTTACCCCGGGACAGGGGGCAATCAGCCCCAGCATTTT
TRBJ1-4 | TRBV10-3 | - | few | CAISEAGSGTNEKLFF | TGTGCCATCAGTGAGGCGGGATCGGGGACTAATGAAAAACTGTTTTTT
TRBJ2-7 | TRBV5-4 | - | few | CASSLFSYEQYF | TGTGCCAGCAGCTTGTTTAGCTACGAGCAGTACTTC
TRBJ2-1 | TRBV11-2 | - | - | CVSSLVGARNEQFF | TGTGTCAGCAGCTTAGTGGGGGCGAGGAATGAGCAGTTCTTC
TRBJ1-2 | TRBV7-8 | - | - | CASTTGANYGYTF | TGTGCCAGCACGACAGGAGCTAACTATGGCTACACCTTC
TRBJ1-3 | TRBV7-6 | - | few | CASSLAPDWGNTIYF | TGTGCCAGCAGCTTAGCCCCAGATTGGGGCAACACCATATATTTT
TRBJ2-1 | TRBV30 | TRBD2 | - | CAWALGTSDNEQFF | TGTGCCTGGGCCCTCGGGACTAGCGACAATGAGCAGTTCTTC
TRBJ2-7 | TRBV27 | - | once | CASRTEAGYEQYF | TGTGCCAGCAGAACAGAGGCGGGCTACGAGCAGTACTTC
TRBJ2-1 | TRBV6-4 | - | - | CASSWHGDINEQFF | TGTGCCAGCAGTTGGCACGGGGATATCAATGAGCAGTTCTTC
TRBJ1-1 | TRBV7-8 | - | large | CASSLDQADTEAFF | TGTGCCAGCAGCTTAGACCAGGCGGACACTGAAGCTTTCTTT
TRBJ2-7 | TRBV11-2 | - | - | CASSYVGESSYEQYF | TGTGCCAGCAGTTACGTGGGGGAGAGTTCCTACGAGCAGTACTTC
TRBJ1-5 | TRBV6-1 | - | - | CASSENQANQPQHF | TGTGCCAGCAGTGAAAACCAGGCTAATCAGCCCCAGCATTTT
TRBJ2-7 | TRBV27 | TRBD1 | once | CASRLGGAVSSKQYF | TGTGCCAGCAGGCTAGGGGGCGCGGTCTCCTCAAAGCAGTACTTC
TRBJ2-7 | TRBV27 | - | few | CASSLGLAYEQYF | TGTGCCAGCAGTTTAGGGTTAGCCTACGAGCAGTACTTC
TRBJ2-5 | TRBV4-1 | - | once | CASSQAETQYF | TGCGCCAGCAGCCAAGCTGAGACCCAGTACTTC
TRBJ2-2 | TRBV9 | TRBD2 | - | CASSAGLAGFTGELFF | TGTGCCAGCAGCGCCGGACTAGCGGGATTCACCGGGGAGCTGTTTTTT
TRBJ2-5 | TRBV28 | - | - | CASSLLGKAWETQYF | TGTGCCAGCAGCCTTTTGGGGAAGGCGTGGGAGACCCAGTACTTC
TRBJ1-1 | TRBV7-6 | TRBD1 | - | CASSPKGAPF | TGTGCCAGCAGCCCCAAGGGGGCGCCTTTT
TRBJ2-3 | TRBV5-4 | TRBD2 | - | CASSSSPREGLDTQYF | TGTGCCAGCAGCTCTTCCCCACGGGAGGGCCTGGATACGCAGTATTTT
TRBJ2-7 | TRBV7-9 | - | - | CASSSTTGAESYEQYF | TGTGCCAGCAGCTCCACGACCGGAGCGGAGTCCTACGAGCAGTACTTC
TRBJ2-7 | TRBV6-1 | TRBD2 | few | CASSEALGGYEQYF | TGTGCCAGCAGTGAAGCGCTCGGGGGGTACGAGCAGTACTTC
TRBJ2-5 | TRBV6-5 | - | - | CASRGAIEETQYF | TGTGCCAGCCGAGGGGCTATAGAAGAGACCCAGTACTTC
TRBJ2-7 | TRBV5-6 | - | - | CASSLSDTNSYEQYF | TGTGCCAGCAGCTTGTCGGACACCAACTCCTACGAGCAGTACTTC
TRBJ2-2 | TRBV6-1 | - | - | CASSEAGGIGAGELFF | TGTGCCAGCAGTGAAGCGGGAGGTATCGGGGCCGGGGAGCTGTTTTTT
TRBJ1-1 | TRBV7-6 | TRBD1 | - | CASSPYRGWDTEAFF | TGTGCCAGCAGCCCTTACAGGGGTTGGGACACTGAAGCTTTCTTT
TRBJ2-7 | TRBV19 | TRBD2 | few | CASSIDGTSFYEQYF | TGTGCCAGTAGTATAGACGGGACTAGCTTCTACGAGCAGTACTTC
TRBJ2-3 | TRBV2 | - | - | CASRHTESTDTQYF | TGTGCCAGCAGGCACACTGAGAGCACAGATACGCAGTATTTT